These 27 T cell receptor beta chains came from one sample sequenced in a study of Graves' ophthalmopathy and Graves' hyperthyroidism. Using RNA transcripts, the TCR beta CDR3 regions were amplified. HTBI primers served in a first-round RT-PCR, which a second-round multiplex PCR followed. From the multiplex PCR reads, TCRdb called clonotypes with MiXCR, one entry per CDR3 protein. The repertoire holds 600,000 to 650,000 distinct CDR3 sequences, with approximately 21% as singletons. Input material: peripheral blood. The receptors come from a woman aged 18-35 years with stable Graves' hyperthyroidism. Some clones in this sample may be carry-over from other donors' samples.

This clonotype was recorded a few times. The chain has TRBV5-5 and TRBJ1-5, with 8 bases aligning to TRBD1. Germline lookup yields CDR1 SGHKS and CDR2 YYEKEE (reference sequence). V dropped 4 bases and J dropped 4; count of bases not matched to a gene: 7. This CDR3 contains 15 residues. CDR3 protein: CASSAGTGKNQPQHF. The CDR3, as DNA: TGTGCCAGCAGCGCCGGGACAGGCAAAAATCAGCCCCAGCATTTT.

The chain recombines TRBV30 with TRBJ2-5; D unresolved. CDR1 is GTSNPN and CDR2 is SVGIG in the germline V gene (reference sequence). Deletions cut 1 base from V and 7 bases from J, with 7 bases between. The CDR3 runs to 11 residues. The CDR3 here is CAWSGPATQYF. The CDR3 bases are TGTGCCTGGAGTGGCCCCGCGACCCAGTACTTC.

The sample holds many counts of this clonotype. This rearrangement joins TRBV12-3 or TRBV12-4 to TRBJ1-2; D is unclear. This CDR3 region has 16 residues. V gave up 3 bases and J gave up 6 bases, with 20 bases separating them. CDR3 protein: CASSFMGGGFKDGYTF. CDR3 DNA sequence: TGTGCCAGCAGTTTCATGGGAGGAGGGTTTAAAGATGGCTACACCTTC.

This clonotype came up many times. The chain is built from TRBV29-1 and TRBJ2-7; D unresolved. The CDR3 sequence is 11 residues long. The germline V and J ends were trimmed by 7 bases and 7 bases, with 14 bases remaining between them. Germline V gene data show CDR1 as SQVTM and CDR2 as ANQGSEA. CDR3 in amino acids: CSASHNREQYF. CDR3 nucleotides: TGCAGCGCTTCCCATAATAGGGAGCAGTACTTC.

Many counts were recorded for this clonotype. This rearrangement joins TRBV20-1 to TRBJ2-7; maybe TRBD2 (6 bases). V gave up 2 bases and J gave up 3 bases, with 11 bases separating them. Germline CDR1 and CDR2: DFQATT and SNEGSKA (reference sequence). This CDR3 is 13 amino acids long. CDR3 in amino acids: CSARPSAYYEQYF. The CDR3 coding sequence is TGCAGTGCTAGACCTAGCGCCTACTACGAGCAGTACTTC.

This clonotype was seen ten or more times. The chain combines TRBV30 with TRBJ1-3; 7 positions agree with TRBD1. This CDR3 is 13 amino acids long. Germline loops: CDR1 GTSNPN, CDR2 SVGIG (reference sequence). V lost 7 bases, J lost 6 bases, and 9 bases stayed unmatched. The CDR3 sequence is CASGQEEENTIYF. The CDR3 DNA follows: TGTGCCTCCGGACAGGAGGAAGAAAACACCATATATTTT.

The sample holds many counts of this clonotype. V and J are TRBV6-5 and TRBJ1-5; D possibly corresponds to TRBD1 (5 bases). Germline CDR1 reads MNHEY; CDR2 reads SVGAGI. V lost 10 bases to trimming and J lost 1 base, with 23 bases between them. The CDR3 has 17 residues. The CDR3 spells CATSTAIGLLSNQPQHF. In DNA form, the CDR3 reads TGTGCCACTTCGACAGCCATCGGCCTTTTGAGCAATCAGCCCCAGCATTTT.

As regards this clonotype: Germline and junction disagree at one end, which may indicate a read error. V gene TRBV27 combines with J gene TRBJ1-5; D ambiguous. The germline V gene has CDR1 MNHEY and CDR2 SMNVEV (reference sequence). The CDR3 spans 13 residues. DNA of the CDR3: TGTGCCACCAGTGAGTGGGGAATCCAGCCCCAGCATTTT. Its translation is CATSEWGIQPQHF.

This clonotype was seen at least ten times. The chain has TRBV7-2 and TRBJ1-2; 11 bases are shared with TRBD1. From germline, CDR1 is SGHTA and CDR2 FQGNSA. The CDR3 spans 17 residues. Trimming cost V 5 bases and J 0 bases; bases outside gene matches: 8. Here the CDR3 reads CASSARTGGNPNYGYTF. In DNA form, the CDR3 reads TGTGCCAGCAGCGCCCGGACAGGGGGCAACCCTAACTATGGCTACACCTTC.

This clonotype was counted at least ten times. This chain links TRBV28 with TRBJ1-5; D is uncertain. V lost 6 bases and J 6 bases, leaving 18 bases between the germline ends. The CDR3 sequence is 15 residues long. Germline CDR1 is MDHEN and CDR2 is SYDVKM. CDR3 DNA: TGTGCCAGCAGACCCGACGAAGGTGCTTCTCAGCCCCAGCATTTT. Translated, it gives CASRPDEGASQPQHF.

In this sample, this clonotype turned up many times. This sequence joins TRBV29-1 and TRBJ1-1; 10 nucleotides agree with TRBD1. The CDR3 is 15 amino acids. CDR1 and CDR2 from the germline V gene are SQVTM and ANQGSEA. The V and J ends lost 5 bases and 2 bases, in that order; junction bases with no gene match: 8. The CDR3 reads CSVTGQGISNTEAFF. CDR3 nucleotides: TGCAGCGTTACGGGACAGGGGATAAGTAACACTGAAGCTTTCTTT. The entire variable domain, with the rest obtained from reference TRBV29-1 and TRBJ1-1, is as follows: SAVISQKPSRDICQRGTSLTIQCQVDSQVTMMFWYRQQPGQSLTLIATANQGSEATYESGFVIDKFPISRPNLTFSTLTVSNMSPEDSSIYLCSVTGQGISNTEAFFGQGTRLTVV.

Note on this clonotype: At one end, the junction sequence differs from germline, possibly due to a read error. The chain employs TRBV5-6 and TRBJ1-5; 7 positions agree with TRBD1. In germline, CDR1 is SGHDT, CDR2 YYEEEE. CDR3 length equals 16 residues. This CDR3 is CASSLGGQVGNQPQHF. The CDR3 coding sequence is TGTGCCAGCAGCTTGGGAGGACAGGTCGGCAATCAGCCTCAGCATTTT.

This clonotype was seen repeatedly, ten times or more. The chain uses TRBV7-9 and TRBJ2-7, with D perhaps matching TRBD1 (6 bases). V dropped 5 bases and J dropped 7 bases, with 15 bases sitting between them. This CDR3 is 13 amino acids long. Looked up from germline, CDR1 is SEHNR and CDR2 is FQNEAQ (reference sequence). Written as DNA, the CDR3 is TGTGCCAGCAGCCAGGGGAGTCTCGGGGAGCAGTACTTC. It specifies CASSQGSLGEQYF.

The J gene is TRBJ1-5, the V gene TRBV27, with D tentatively TRBD1 (5 bases). Germline loops: CDR1 MNHEY, CDR2 SMNVEV (reference sequence). The V gene lost 5 bases and the J gene lost 1 base, with 15 bases spanning the gap. The CDR3 sequence is 16 residues long. The CDR3 DNA follows: TGTGCCAGCAGTCAATCCCCCGGGGCCAGCAATCAGCCCCAGCATTTT. This translates into CASSQSPGASNQPQHF.

This clonotype has ten or more counts. V usage is TRBV20-1 and J usage is TRBJ1-1; D may be TRBD1 (6 bases). The CDR3 spans 11 residues. Looked up from germline, CDR1 is DFQATT and CDR2 is SNEGSKA (reference sequence). CDR3 DNA: TGCAGGCGACAGGTCAATCATGAAGCTTTCTTT. Protein: CRRQVNHEAFF.

This clonotype showed up many times. The CDR3 DNA reads TGTGCCAGCAGTTCCAAACCCTTACTAGCGGGGTCCTACGAGCAGTACTTC. Translated: CASSSKPLLAGSYEQYF. V usage is TRBV27 and J usage is TRBJ2-7, with TRBD2 matching over 10 bases. The J segment lost 1 base and the V segment lost 4 bases, leaving 10 bases of the junction unmatched. There are 17 residues in the CDR3. CDR1 and CDR2 (germline): MNHEY, SMNVEV (reference sequence).

This clonotype was seen repeatedly, ten times or more. The rearrangement joins TRBV30 to TRBJ2-2, with D tentatively TRBD1 (5 bases). CDR1 and CDR2 (germline): GTSNPN, SVGIG (reference sequence). This CDR3 has 15 residues. Trimming left V 2 bases short and J 5 bases short, with 15 bases between. The CDR3 bases are TGTGCCTGGAGTCCGATCCACAAGGGGACCGGGGAGCTGTTTTTT. Amino acid sequence: CAWSPIHKGTGELFF.

This clonotype was seen more than once but under ten times. At one end the junction does not follow the germline gene, possibly because of a read error. The J gene is TRBJ1-2, the V gene TRBV11-2, with no clear D. Germline CDR1 reads SGHAT; CDR2 reads FQNNGV. This CDR3 contains 9 residues. The CDR3 loop is CASSLEGSF. DNA for the CDR3: TGTGCCAGCAGCTTAGAGGGCAGTTTC.

The chain links TRBV20-1 to TRBJ2-2; D possibly matches TRBD1 or TRBD2 (5 bases each). Germline-derived CDR1 and CDR2 are DFQATT and SNEGSKA (reference sequence). The CDR3 runs 15 residues. V was cut by 0 bases and J by 4 bases, with 12 bases left in between. Here the CDR3 DNA reads TGCAGTGCTAGAGATGGGGGATGGGGCACCGGGGAGCTGTTTTTT. Amino acid sequence: CSARDGGWGTGELFF.

This clonotype was counted many times. The DNA is left out, because the CDR3 cannot be placed on it with certainty; the CDR3 is given as TCRdb lists it. This chain connects TRBV6-5 to TRBJ1-1. The germline CDR1 and CDR2 sequences are MNHEY and SVGAGI. The CDR3 length is 15 residues, termini included. The CDR3 sequence is CASSSSGLPNTEAFF.

At least ten counts were recorded for this clonotype. V usage is TRBV27 and J usage is TRBJ1-1; TRBD1 matches at 7 bases. The CDR3 is 14 amino acids. The germline V gene has CDR1 MNHEY and CDR2 SMNVEV (reference sequence). Trimming removed 4 bases from V and 2 bases from J; junction bases left unmatched: 4. The CDR3 loop is CASSSHRGNTEAFF. The CDR3 region has the DNA TGTGCCAGCAGTTCGCACAGGGGCAACACTGAAGCTTTCTTT.

This clonotype was observed at least ten times. CDR3 in amino acids: CATSDPNQETQYF. The CDR3 nucleotides read TGTGCCACCAGTGACCCCAACCAAGAGACCCAGTACTTC. The chain links TRBV24-1 to TRBJ2-5; D is ambiguous. Germline V gene sequence: CDR1 KGHDR, CDR2 SFDVKD. CDR3 length: 13 amino acids. Trimming took 4 bases from V and 0 from J, leaving 5 bases between them.

This clonotype was recorded many times. The gene calls are TRBV30 and TRBJ2-6, with 8 bases aligning to TRBD1. V lost 1 base to trimming and J lost 0 bases; unmatched junction nucleotides: 5. This CDR3 spans 17 amino acids. Germline lookup yields CDR1 GTSNPN and CDR2 SVGIG (reference sequence). The CDR3 DNA follows: TGTGCCTGGAGTGGACAGGGGATAAGCTCTGGGGCCAACGTCCTGACTTTC. Translating gives CAWSGQGISSGANVLTF. Variable domain in full (rest from reference TRBV30 and TRBJ2-6): SQTIHQWPATLVQPVGSPLSLECTVEGTSNPNLYWYRQAAGRGLQLLFYSVGIGQISSEVPQNLSASRPQDRQFILSSKKLLLSDSGFYLCAWSGQGISSGANVLTFGAGSRLTVL.

The rearrangement links TRBV5-1 to TRBJ1-1, with D unresolved. Trimming removed 6 bases from V and 3 bases from J, with 15 bases in between. CDR1 is SGHRS and CDR2 is YFSETQ in the germline V gene. This CDR3 contains 14 residues. CDR3 protein: CASNLGIPYTEAFF. In DNA form, the CDR3 reads TGCGCCAGCAACTTAGGAATTCCTTACACTGAAGCTTTCTTT.

The gene calls are TRBV15 and TRBJ2-2, with TRBD2 identical over 13 bases. With 5 bases clipped from V and 7 bases from J, the junction kept 7 bases outside the gene matches. This CDR3 contains 16 residues. Germline values: CDR1 LNHNV, CDR2 YYDKDF (reference sequence). The CDR3 DNA is TGTGCCACCAGCCGAACTAGCGGGGGGGCAGGCGGGGAGCTGTTTTTT. Residues: CATSRTSGGAGGELFF.

This clonotype was seen a few times. The chain uses TRBV20-1 and TRBJ2-2, with 7 bases that match TRBD1. The germline CDR1 and CDR2 sequences are DFQATT and SNEGSKA (reference sequence). This CDR3 region has 15 residues. The J segment lost 6 bases and the V segment lost 0 bases, leaving 7 bases of the junction unmatched. CDR3 DNA sequence: TGCAGTGCTAGAGATCCGTTGCAGGGGGCCGGGGAGCTGTTTTTT. Translation: CSARDPLQGAGELFF.

This clonotype was detected many times. The chain links TRBV20-1 to TRBJ2-2; no reliable D call. This CDR3 is 14 amino acids long. Germline loops: CDR1 DFQATT, CDR2 SNEGSKA (reference sequence). V lost 0 bases, J lost 1 base, and 6 bases lay in between. The CDR3 loop reads CSARDRRNTGELFF. The DNA of the CDR3 is TGCAGTGCTAGAGATCGGAGGAACACCGGGGAGCTGTTTTTT.